The TCR beta chain under discussion was sequenced for a study of CXCR3-negative and CXCR3-positive naive CD8 T cells. In preparing the TRB cDNA libraries, 5' RACE with UMI labels was used. For each CDR3 protein, TCRdb gives one entry from its re-call of the 5' RACE reads, without DNA. The sample holds several thousand distinct CDR3 sequences. On this clonotype: Its matching antigen is unknown.

Germline loops: CDR1 SGHTA, CDR2 FQGTGA. The CDR3 contains 15 residues. Study-wide points: For CXCR3-positive naive cells, TRB CDR3s were more hydrophobic than those of CXCR3-negative naive cells. Similarly elevated diversity marked both naive subsets, with memory CD8+ cells showing far lower diversity. Naive cells used TRBV-TRBJ genes in much the same way whether CXCR3-negative or CXCR3-positive; memory cells did not.

The V gene is TRBV7-3, the J gene TRBJ2-7; the TCRdb call, TRBD2, lacks DNA for checking. The sequence was collected from a human donor in good health. Some clones in this sample may be carry-over from other donors' samples. The source material was naive CXCR3- CD8+ T cells from blood. Subset reported: CD45RO-CCR7+CD27+CD95- naive CD8+ T cells lacking CXCR3 (TNR3-). CDR3 region: CASSLTAGGSYEQYF.